This paragraph covers one T cell receptor (beta chain) sequence. The antigen remains unidentified. In nominal health when sampled, donors likely had unrecorded immune exposures nonetheless. The sample originates from a study of cytomegalovirus exposure and HLA in healthy donors. Study results and limitations: According to an earlier analysis, most TCR beta V segments yielded productive rearrangements about 90% or about 30% of the time. Common viral pathogens (according to a later analysis) appeared linked to several of the most significant clusters. The later analysis indicated that the majority of CMV-associated TCR beta chains appeared HLA-restricted.

A multiplex PCR was run with 60 Vbeta primers and 13 Jbeta primers. TCRdb's copy holds only in-frame clones and misses some; the assay was immunoSEQ multiplex PCR. The listing records 130,000 to 150,000 clones. The CDR3 length is 14 residues. Unmatched junction bases numbered 8, after V lost 7 bases and J lost 8 bases. Germline CDR1 and CDR2: MNHNS and SASEGT. This chain connects TRBV6-1 to TRBJ1-6; 7 bases fit TRBD1. This clonotype originated in a woman in her forties or fifties in good health and CMV-seronegative. Sequencing was done on a sample of PBMCs. Written as DNA, the CDR3 is TGTGCCAGCATCGACAGGGTTGAGGATTCACCCCTCCACTTT. Translating it yields CASIDRVEDSPLHF.